The 25 T cell receptor beta chains presented below share a single source sample, sequenced in a study of Ad26.COV2.S vaccination and SARS-CoV-2 variants. The treatment denotes: around 19 received Ad26.COV2.S at low or high dose, single or two shots; 5 received placebo; per-sample allocation not given. On day 63 after the first injection, vaccine and placebo recipients gave samples. Libraries were prepared by immunoSEQ multiplex PCR; TCRdb keeps only in-frame clonotypes and omits some of them. The repertoire holds roughly 400,000 clones, with about 92% as singletons. The sequenced sample was peripheral blood, obtained in a trial of Ad26.COV2.S vaccine versus placebo. Receptors were obtained from a person aged 18-65 years who received the Ad26.COV2.S COVID-19 vaccine or a placebo.

The chain is built from TRBV27 and TRBJ2-7; D is unresolved. The CDR3 runs to 16 residues. V lost 5 bases and J 3 bases, leaving 20 bases between the germline ends. CDR1 is MNHEY, CDR2 SMNVEV, per germline (reference sequence). The CDR3 coding sequence is TGTGCCAGCAGTCAAGCCGGGCCTCAAAAGTACTACGAGCAGTACTTC. Translation: CASSQAGPQKYYEQYF.

Here the CDR3 DNA reads TGTGCCAGCAGCACACGGGGTGAAGCTTTCTTT. Protein sequence: CASSTRGEAFF. The chain joins TRBV7-9 to TRBJ1-1; D not certain. The CDR3 is made up of 11 amino acids. The V end lost 5 bases, the J end lost 7 bases, and 8 bases lay between the germline ends. The germline gives CDR1 SEHNR, CDR2 FQNEAQ (reference sequence).

The chain couples TRBV5-5 to TRBJ2-3, with D possibly being TRBD1 (5 bases). The CDR3 runs to 15 residues. V lost 0 bases and J lost 1, with 9 bases in between. Germline loops: CDR1 SGHKS, CDR2 YYEKEE (reference sequence). The CDR3 DNA sequence: TGTGCCAGCAGCTTGGAGGGGTTCGGCACAGATACGCAGTATTTT. It specifies CASSLEGFGTDTQYF.

With respect to this clone: Different DNA sequences within this sample yield the same CDR3. V and J are TRBV29-1 and TRBJ2-5; D is unclear. V lost 4 bases and J lost 2, with 8 bases in between. The CDR3 extends over 12 amino acids. Germline V gene lookup returns CDR1 SQVTM and CDR2 ANQGSEA. Here the CDR3 DNA reads TGCAGCGTTGGACGGCTACAAGAGACCCAGTACTTC. It codes for CSVGRLQETQYF.

The rearrangement links TRBV6-5 to TRBJ2-5; D ambiguous. With 3 bases removed from V and 2 bases from J, the gap between germline ends came to 13 bases. CDR1 MNHEY and CDR2 SVGAGI come from the germline V gene. The CDR3 has 15 amino acids. In DNA form, the CDR3 reads TGTGCCAGCAGTTATACCCCGCAACAACAAGAGACCCAGTACTTC. Protein: CASSYTPQQQETQYF.

V gene TRBV2 combines with J gene TRBJ2-1; D may correspond to TRBD1 or TRBD2 (7 bases each). CDR3 length: 17 amino acids. Germline CDR1 reads SNHLY; CDR2 reads FYNNEI. Trimming left V 0 bases short and J 5 bases short, with 17 bases between. CDR3 region: CASSEAGRGRRDNEQFF. The DNA of the CDR3 is TGTGCCAGCAGTGAAGCGGGGAGGGGGCGTCGGGACAATGAGCAGTTCTTC.

V gene TRBV5-1 combines with J gene TRBJ2-2; D remains unclear. The ends were cut back, 0 bases at V and 4 bases at J, with 10 bases in the middle. The germline CDR1 and CDR2 sequences are SGHRS and YFSETQ. There are 15 residues in the CDR3. In nucleotides, the CDR3 is TGCGCCAGCAGCTTGGGAGGCTCGGGCACCGGGGAGCTGTTTTTT. Translated, it gives CASSLGGSGTGELFF.

The chain carries TRBV27 and TRBJ2-2; 8 bases agree with TRBD2. The germline V gene encodes CDR1 MNHEY and CDR2 SMNVEV (reference sequence). The CDR3 covers 16 residues. V lost 2 bases and J lost 2; bases outside the gene matches: 4. The CDR3 region is CASSLLTSANTGELFF. CDR3 DNA sequence: TGTGCCAGCAGTTTACTGACTAGCGCTAACACCGGGGAGCTGTTTTTT.

A word on this clone: The same CDR3 can be traced to other DNA sequences in this sample. The V gene is TRBV30, the J gene TRBJ2-7; D gene unclear. Germline V gene lookup returns CDR1 GTSNPN and CDR2 SVGIG (reference sequence). V was trimmed by 1 base and J by 2 bases, leaving 9 bases between them. The CDR3 length is 13 residues. Here the CDR3 reads CAWSGDIAYEQYF. As DNA, the CDR3 is TGTGCCTGGAGTGGTGACATTGCCTACGAGCAGTACTTC.

This sequence joins TRBV5-6 and TRBJ1-5; perhaps TRBD1 as D (6 bases). Germline V gene sequence: CDR1 SGHDT, CDR2 YYEEEE. Trimming shortened V by 4 bases and J by 4 bases, and 15 bases separated the two germline ends. The length of the CDR3 is 15 residues. The CDR3 sequence is CASSAYRVKNQPQHF. The CDR3 nucleotides read TGTGCCAGCAGCGCTTACAGGGTGAAGAATCAGCCCCAGCATTTT.

The DNA for the CDR3 is TGTGCCAGCAGCAAATATAGGGCCTTAGAAGACAATGAGCAGTTCTTC. This sequence encodes CASSKYRALEDNEQFF. V usage is TRBV21-1 and J usage is TRBJ2-1. TRBV21-1 is flagged as a pseudogene. This CDR3 is built from 16 residues.

This sequence joins TRBV7-2 and TRBJ2-7; possibly TRBD2 for D (5 bases). CDR1 is SGHTA, CDR2 FQGNSA, per germline. The CDR3 is 13 residues long. Trimming shortened V by 4 bases and J by 3 bases, and 10 bases separated the two germline ends. CDR3 bases: TGTGCCAGCAGCTCTCGGACTTACTACGAGCAGTACTTC. Its translation is CASSSRTYYEQYF.

The chain recombines TRBV6-5 with TRBJ2-2, with D possibly being TRBD2 (5 bases). V lost 2 bases to trimming and J lost 5 bases, with 9 bases between them. This CDR3 spans 14 amino acids. Germline V gene lookup returns CDR1 MNHEY and CDR2 SVGAGI. CDR3 protein: CASSYGSGTGELFF. As DNA, the CDR3 is TGTGCCAGCAGTTACGGGAGTGGTACCGGGGAGCTGTTTTTT.

V is TRBV5-1 and J is TRBJ2-7; the match to TRBD1 covers 7 bases. V lost 4 bases to trimming and J lost 1 base; unmatched junction nucleotides: 11. This CDR3 is built from 16 residues. Germline CDR1 and CDR2: SGHRS and YFSETQ. Here the CDR3 reads CASSQATGLRSYEQYF. CDR3 DNA: TGCGCCAGCAGCCAAGCGACAGGGCTAAGGTCCTACGAGCAGTACTTC.

V usage is TRBV27 and J usage is TRBJ2-1; 9 nucleotides line up with TRBD2. From germline, CDR1 is MNHEY and CDR2 SMNVEV (reference sequence). CDR3 size: 16 residues. The ends lost 4 bases at V and 3 bases at J; junction bases unmatched: 7. CDR3 in amino acids: CASSWIAGAIYNEQFF. The CDR3 DNA sequence: TGTGCCAGCAGTTGGATAGCGGGAGCAATCTACAATGAGCAGTTCTTC.

The chain joins TRBV7-2 to TRBJ2-4; TRBD2 might be the D (6 bases). Trimming removed 5 bases at V and 4 bases at J, with 12 bases between. CDR1 and CDR2 from the germline V gene are SGHTA and FQGNSA. The CDR3 totals 14 residues. The CDR3 DNA follows: TGTGCCAGCAGCGCGGCCGGGAGAAAAAACATTCAGTACTTC. This codes for CASSAAGRKNIQYF.

The V call is TRBV2, the J call TRBJ1-2; 7 nucleotides agree with TRBD1. The trim removed 4 bases at V and 8 bases at J, leaving 4 bases unmatched. The germline V gene has CDR1 SNHLY and CDR2 FYNNEI. The CDR3 loop spans 12 amino acids. For the CDR3, the DNA is TGTGCCAGCAGTGTACAGGGGAGCGGCTACACCTTC. Its translation: CASSVQGSGYTF. Looking up the rest from reference TRBV2 and TRBJ1-2 gives the full variable domain: EPEVTQTPSHQVTQMGQEVILRCVPISNHLYFYWYRQILGQKVEFLVSFYNNEISEKSEIFDDQFSVERPDGSNFTLKIRSTKLEDSAMYFCASSVQGSGYTFGSGTRLTVV.

In its sample, this clone was seen once. J is TRBJ2-7 and V is TRBV29-1; tentative D call: TRBD2 (5 bases). V was pared by 6 bases and J by 5 bases, with 20 bases between. There are 14 residues in the CDR3. CDR1 and CDR2 from the germline V gene are SQVTM and ANQGSEA. The CDR3 loop reads CSVDSGGYSDEQYF. For the CDR3, the DNA is TGCAGCGTCGACTCCGGCGGGTATTCGGACGAGCAGTACTTC.

The chain couples TRBV5-5 to TRBJ1-1; D is unclear. The V end was cut by 0 bases, the J end by 7 bases, with 13 bases between. This CDR3 comprises 14 residues. Germline V CDR1 and CDR2: SGHKS, YYEKEE (reference sequence). The CDR3 nucleotides are TGTGCCAGCAGCTTGGCCACGAGGCTCAATGAAGCTTTCTTT. It is translated as CASSLATRLNEAFF. Based on the CDR3 plus reference TRBV5-5 and TRBJ1-1, the full variable domain is DAGVTQSPTHLIKTRGQQVTLRCSPISGHKSVSWYQQVLGQGPQFIFQYYEKEERGRGNFPDRFSARQFPNYSSELNVNALLLGDSALYLCASSLATRLNEAFFGQGTRLTVV.

This chain uses TRBV5-1 with TRBJ2-2; D not certain. V lost 9 bases and J lost 7, with 16 bases in between. Germline-derived CDR1 and CDR2 are SGHRS and YFSETQ. The CDR3 sequence is 13 residues long. The CDR3 sequence is CATKIEEIGELFF. The CDR3 region has the DNA TGCGCCACCAAAATCGAGGAGATCGGGGAGCTGTTTTTT.

This clone was seen only once. As DNA, the CDR3 is TGCGCCAGCAGCTTGGATGGTCGCTACGAGCAGTACTTC. Translated: CASSLDGRYEQYF. V usage is TRBV5-1 and J usage is TRBJ2-7; D ambiguous. The CDR3 is made up of 13 amino acids. Germline V lookup: CDR1 SGHRS, CDR2 YFSETQ. Trimming shortened V by 0 bases and J by 3 bases, and 7 bases separated the two germline ends.

The gene calls are TRBV24-1 and TRBJ1-2, with 9 nucleotides matching TRBD1. CDR1 is KGHDR, CDR2 SFDVKD, per germline. The length of the CDR3 is 15 residues. V dropped 3 bases and J dropped 6; count of bases not matched to a gene: 7. The CDR3 protein is CATSDPTGTGNGYTF. DNA for the CDR3: TGTGCCACCAGTGATCCAACCGGGACAGGGAATGGCTACACCTTC.

The chain links TRBV19 to TRBJ2-5; 8 nucleotides align to TRBD1. Germline-derived CDR1 and CDR2 are LNHDA and SQIVND (reference sequence). V dropped 5 bases and J dropped 5; count of bases not matched to a gene: 7. The CDR3 totals 14 residues. CDR3 in DNA: TGTGCCAGTAGTCCCCGGACAGGGATGGAGACCCAGTACTTC. It yields the protein CASSPRTGMETQYF.

The V gene is TRBV27, the J gene TRBJ2-7; 7 bases align to TRBD1. With V trimmed by 6 bases and J by 2 bases, 10 bases remained unmatched. The CDR3 has 15 amino acids. In germline, CDR1 is MNHEY, CDR2 SMNVEV (reference sequence). CDR3 amino acids: CASSHLTGNTYEQYF. CDR3 DNA: TGTGCCAGCAGCCACCTGACAGGGAATACCTACGAGCAGTACTTC.

The chain carries TRBV24-1 and TRBJ2-3; TRBD2 matches 8 bases. The CDR3 covers 13 residues. The V gene end was trimmed by 8 bases and the J gene end by 5 bases; junction bases not matched to a gene: 5. Germline lookup yields CDR1 KGHDR and CDR2 SFDVKD. The CDR3 bases are TGTGCCACCAAGACGGGAGGGCAAGATACGCAGTATTTT. Residues: CATKTGGQDTQYF.